A selection of T cell receptor beta chains follows, all from one sample in a study of T-cell memory formation after mild COVID-19. TCRdb re-derived calls from the 5' RACE reads in MiXCR, one entry per CDR3 protein. Seen here are about 320,000 distinct CDR3 sequences, about 13% observed once, and the top ten hold around 20%. Input material: PBMCs or a T cell subset sorted from them (not recorded which). The receptors shown here come from a man in his late teens or twenties who had mild COVID-19 (a few samples of this study predate the infection). Cell type and time point are not known. Both conserved end residues are part of each CDR3. D genes are given only for firm matches. Only part of the rows carry a size: once, few, many, or a class if the clone is expanded.

CASSQDMTGEQFF	TGCGCCAGCAGCCAAGATATGACGGGGGAGCAGTTCTTC	.	TRBJ2-1	TRBV4-1	.
CAWSVTSRLGTEAFF	TGTGCCTGGAGTGTTACGTCGAGGTTGGGCACTGAAGCTTTCTTT	many	TRBJ1-1	TRBV30	.
CASSQLARDHNEQFF	TGCGCCAGCAGTCAGCTGGCCAGGGACCACAATGAGCAGTTCTTC	.	TRBJ2-1	TRBV23-1	.
CASESGATIDTQYF	TGTGCCAGCGAGTCAGGGGCTACCATTGATACGCAGTATTTT	.	TRBJ2-3	TRBV11-2	.
CSVPGPAGNTEAFF	TGCAGCGTGCCGGGACCGGCGGGCAACACTGAAGCTTTCTTT	.	TRBJ1-1	TRBV29-1	.
CASSSSWNTGKTQYF	TGTGCCAGCAGTTCGAGTTGGAATACTGGAAAGACCCAGTACTTC	few	TRBJ2-5	TRBV27	.
CASSQDTRHHNEQFF	TGTGCCAGCAGCCAAGATACTAGGCACCACAATGAGCAGTTCTTC	.	TRBJ2-1	TRBV4-2	.
CATSGASNTGELFF	TGTGCCACCAGCGGGGCTTCGAACACCGGGGAGCTGTTTTTT	.	TRBJ2-2	TRBV24-1	.
CASSTRGLSYEQYF	TGTGCCAGTAGTACTCGGGGCCTCTCCTACGAGCAGTACTTC	.	TRBJ2-7	TRBV19	.
CASSFLPRSGGDPTDTQYF	TGCGCCAGCAGCTTTCTTCCCCGTAGCGGGGGGGATCCCACAGATACGCAGTATTTT	.	TRBJ2-3	TRBV5-1	TRBD2
CASIRTGGSYNEQFF	TGTGCCAGTATCCGGACAGGGGGCTCGTACAATGAGCAGTTCTTC	few	TRBJ2-1	TRBV19	TRBD1
CASSLVGARTDTQYF	TGTGCCAGCAGCTTAGTTGGGGCCCGCACAGATACGCAGTATTTT	few	TRBJ2-3	TRBV7-6	.
CSGKSPGRDEQFF	TGCAGTGGGAAATCGCCAGGGCGGGATGAGCAGTTCTTC	.	TRBJ2-1	TRBV20-1	.
CASRWGTANSPLHF	TGTGCCAGCAGATGGGGGACGGCTAATTCACCCCTCCACTTT	few	TRBJ1-6	TRBV6-5	.
CASSAVIAGGGNIQYF	TGTGCCAGCAGTGCTGTTATAGCGGGGGGAGGAAACATTCAGTACTTC	.	TRBJ2-4	TRBV6-5	TRBD2
CASSSRDVTYEQYF	TGTGCCAGCAGCTCCCGGGACGTAACCTACGAGCAGTACTTC	.	TRBJ2-7	TRBV7-9	.
CASSRTGTSTDTQYF	TGTGCCAGCAGCCGAACAGGGACTAGCACAGATACGCAGTATTTT	few	TRBJ2-3	TRBV13	.
CASSQSSGWETQYF	TGTGCCAGCAGCCAATCGTCGGGGTGGGAGACCCAGTACTTC	few	TRBJ2-5	TRBV3-1	.
CASSKTSAGMNTEAFF	TGTGCCAGCAGCAAGACTAGCGCAGGCATGAACACTGAAGCTTTCTTT	.	TRBJ1-1	TRBV7-2	.
CSVRGPYEQYF	TGCAGCGTCAGGGGACCTTACGAGCAGTACTTC	once	TRBJ2-7	TRBV29-1	.
CASSLYGGRRVTEAFF	TGTGCCAGCAGTTTATACGGAGGCCGGCGGGTCACTGAAGCTTTCTTT	few	TRBJ1-1	TRBV28	.
CASSPGGNYGYTF	TGTGCCAGCAGTCCCGGAGGGAACTATGGCTACACCTTC	many	TRBJ1-2	TRBV6-2/TRBV6-3	.